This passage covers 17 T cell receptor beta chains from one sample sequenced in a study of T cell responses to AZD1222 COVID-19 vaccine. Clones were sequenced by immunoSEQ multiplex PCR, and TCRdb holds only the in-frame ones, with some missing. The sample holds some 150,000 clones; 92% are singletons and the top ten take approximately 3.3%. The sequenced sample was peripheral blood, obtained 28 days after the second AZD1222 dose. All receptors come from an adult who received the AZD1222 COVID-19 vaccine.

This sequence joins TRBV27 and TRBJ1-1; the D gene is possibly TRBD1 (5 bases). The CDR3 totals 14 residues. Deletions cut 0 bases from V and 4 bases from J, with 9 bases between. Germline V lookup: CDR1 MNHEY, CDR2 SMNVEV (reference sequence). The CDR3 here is CASSLSGGSTEAFF. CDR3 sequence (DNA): TGTGCCAGCAGTTTATCCGGGGGGAGCACTGAAGCTTTCTTT.

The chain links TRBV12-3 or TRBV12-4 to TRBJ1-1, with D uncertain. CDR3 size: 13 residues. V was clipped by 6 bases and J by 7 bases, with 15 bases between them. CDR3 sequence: CASRLDDGLEAFF. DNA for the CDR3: TGTGCCAGCAGACTTGATGACGGCCTTGAAGCTTTCTTT.

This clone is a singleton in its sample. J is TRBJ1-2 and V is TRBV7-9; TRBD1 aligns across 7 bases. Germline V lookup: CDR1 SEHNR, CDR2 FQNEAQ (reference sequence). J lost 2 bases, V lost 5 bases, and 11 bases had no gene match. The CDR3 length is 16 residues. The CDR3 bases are TGTGCCAGCAGCCATAGGGTAGGGGGCGAGAACTATGGCTACACCTTC. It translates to CASSHRVGGENYGYTF.

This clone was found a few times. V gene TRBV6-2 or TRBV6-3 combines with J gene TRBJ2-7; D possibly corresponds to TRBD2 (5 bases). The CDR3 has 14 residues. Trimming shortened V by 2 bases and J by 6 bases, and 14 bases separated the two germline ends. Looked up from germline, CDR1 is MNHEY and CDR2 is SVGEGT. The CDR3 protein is CASSYPTRVGEQYF. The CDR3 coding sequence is TGTGCCAGCAGTTACCCAACTAGGGTAGGCGAGCAGTACTTC.

CDR3 nucleotide sequence: TGTGCCAGCAGTTTACGACCGGGGACTAGCGGGAGGGTAGGCTCCTACGAGCAGTACTTC. This sequence encodes CASSLRPGTSGRVGSYEQYF. The chain joins TRBV28 to TRBJ2-7, with 16 bases aligning to TRBD2. The germline V gene has CDR1 MDHEN and CDR2 SYDVKM. After removal of 2 bases from V and 0 bases from J, the junction contained 10 bases not matched to a gene. This CDR3 comprises 20 residues.

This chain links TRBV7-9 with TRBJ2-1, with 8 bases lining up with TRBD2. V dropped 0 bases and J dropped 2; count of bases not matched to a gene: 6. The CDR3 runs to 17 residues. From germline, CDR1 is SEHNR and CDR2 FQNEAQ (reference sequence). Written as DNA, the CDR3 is TGTGCCAGCAGCTTAGCCGGGGTAGCGGGGACCTACAATGAGCAGTTCTTC. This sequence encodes CASSLAGVAGTYNEQFF.

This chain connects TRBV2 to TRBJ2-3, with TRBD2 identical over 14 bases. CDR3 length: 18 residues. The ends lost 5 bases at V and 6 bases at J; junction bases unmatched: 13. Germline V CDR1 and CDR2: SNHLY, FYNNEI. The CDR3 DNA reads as TGTGCCAGCAGTCCTTTACTGACTAGCGGGAGGGCCGGGGATACGCAGTATTTT. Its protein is CASSPLLTSGRAGDTQYF. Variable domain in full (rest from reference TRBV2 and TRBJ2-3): EPEVTQTPSHQVTQMGQEVILRCVPISNHLYFYWYRQILGQKVEFLVSFYNNEISEKSEIFDDQFSVERPDGSNFTLKIRSTKLEDSAMYFCASSPLLTSGRAGDTQYFGPGTRLTVL.

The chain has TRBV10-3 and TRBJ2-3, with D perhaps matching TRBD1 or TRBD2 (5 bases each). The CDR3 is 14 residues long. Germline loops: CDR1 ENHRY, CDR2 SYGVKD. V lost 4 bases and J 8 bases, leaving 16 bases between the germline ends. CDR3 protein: CAISGDRLDVTQYF. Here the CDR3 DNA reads TGTGCCATCAGTGGGGACCGTTTAGACGTTACGCAGTATTTT.

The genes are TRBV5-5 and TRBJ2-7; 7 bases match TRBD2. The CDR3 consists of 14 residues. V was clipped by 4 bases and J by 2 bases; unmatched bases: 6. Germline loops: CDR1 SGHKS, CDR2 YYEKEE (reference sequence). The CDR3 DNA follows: TGTGCCAGCAGCCCCCCCGGGGGGACCTACGAGCAGTACTTC. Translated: CASSPPGGTYEQYF.

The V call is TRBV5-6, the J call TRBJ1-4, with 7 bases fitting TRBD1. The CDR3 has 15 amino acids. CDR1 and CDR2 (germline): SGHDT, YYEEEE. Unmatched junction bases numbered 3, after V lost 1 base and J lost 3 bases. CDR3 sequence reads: CASSLKQGANEKLFF. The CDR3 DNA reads TGTGCCAGCAGCTTGAAGCAGGGGGCTAATGAAAAACTGTTTTTT.

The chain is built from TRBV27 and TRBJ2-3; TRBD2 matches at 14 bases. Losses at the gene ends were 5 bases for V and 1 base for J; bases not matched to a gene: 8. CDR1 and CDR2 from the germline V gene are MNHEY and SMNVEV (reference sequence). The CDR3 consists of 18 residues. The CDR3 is CASSRLAGGPSGTDTQYF. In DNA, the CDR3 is TGTGCCAGCAGTAGACTAGCGGGAGGGCCCTCGGGCACAGATACGCAGTATTTT.

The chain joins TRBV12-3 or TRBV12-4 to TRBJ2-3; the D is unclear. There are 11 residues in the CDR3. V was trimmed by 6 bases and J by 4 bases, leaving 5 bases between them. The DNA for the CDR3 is TGTGCCAGCAGCTTCGCAGATACGCAGTATTTT. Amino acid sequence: CASSFADTQYF.

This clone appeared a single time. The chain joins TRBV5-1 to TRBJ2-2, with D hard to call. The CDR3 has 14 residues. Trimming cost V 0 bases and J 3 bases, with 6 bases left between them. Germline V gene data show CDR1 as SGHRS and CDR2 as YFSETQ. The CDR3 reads CASSLATDTGELFF. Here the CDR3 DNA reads TGCGCCAGCAGCTTGGCAACGGACACCGGGGAGCTGTTTTTT.

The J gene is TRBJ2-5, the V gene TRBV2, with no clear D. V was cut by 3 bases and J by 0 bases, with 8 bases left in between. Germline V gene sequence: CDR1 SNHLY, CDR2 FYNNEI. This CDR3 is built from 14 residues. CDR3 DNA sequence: TGTGCCAGCAGTGAGACTCTGTACCAAGAGACCCAGTACTTC. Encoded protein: CASSETLYQETQYF.

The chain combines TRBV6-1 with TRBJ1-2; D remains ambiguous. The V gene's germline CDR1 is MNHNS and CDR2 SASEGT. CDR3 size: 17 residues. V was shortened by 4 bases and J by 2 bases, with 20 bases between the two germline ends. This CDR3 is CASSGLGKRTSNYGYTF. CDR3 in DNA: TGTGCCAGCAGTGGGTTGGGGAAGAGAACGTCAAACTATGGCTACACCTTC.

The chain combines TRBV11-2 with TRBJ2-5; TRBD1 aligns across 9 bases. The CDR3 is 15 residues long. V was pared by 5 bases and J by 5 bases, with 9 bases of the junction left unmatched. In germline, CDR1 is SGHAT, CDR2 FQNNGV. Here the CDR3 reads CASSGSDRGRETQYF. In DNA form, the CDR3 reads TGTGCCAGCAGCGGCTCGGACAGGGGTAGGGAGACCCAGTACTTC. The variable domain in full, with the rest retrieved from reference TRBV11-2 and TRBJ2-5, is EAGVAQSPRYKIIEKRQSVAFWCNPISGHATLYWYQQILGQGPKLLIQFQNNGVVDDSQLPKDRFSAERLKGVDSTLKIQPAKLEDSAVYLCASSGSDRGRETQYFGPGTRLLVL.

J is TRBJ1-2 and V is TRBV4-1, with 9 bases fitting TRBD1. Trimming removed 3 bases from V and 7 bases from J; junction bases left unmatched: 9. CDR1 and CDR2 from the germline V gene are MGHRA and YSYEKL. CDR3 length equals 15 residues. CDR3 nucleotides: TGCGCCAGCAGCCAGCCAACAGGGGGCCGGTTTGGCTACACCTTC. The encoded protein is CASSQPTGGRFGYTF.